The 21 T cell receptor beta chains reported below all come from one sample, sequenced in a study of blood T cell repertoires in COVID-19. Sequencing was performed with immunoSEQ multiplex PCR; in TCRdb, only in-frame clones are kept and a portion is missing. The table has roughly 100,000 clones, about 85% seen once. The specimen sequenced was peripheral blood. Every receptor here comes from a man aged 50-59 years in a cohort sampled during active COVID-19.

J is TRBJ1-2 and V is TRBV9; maybe TRBD1 (6 bases). The CDR3 extends over 15 amino acids. The V end lost 0 bases, the J end lost 4 bases, and 13 bases lay between the germline ends. Per the germline V gene, CDR1 is SGDLS and CDR2 is YYNGEE. The CDR3 DNA sequence: TGTGCCAGCAGCGTAGGAGAGGGGGATTTCTATGGCTACACCTTC. Its protein product is CASSVGEGDFYGYTF. Full variable domain (remainder filled in from reference TRBV9 and TRBJ1-2): DSGVTQTPKHLITATGQRVTLRCSPRSGDLSVYWYQQSLDQGLQFLIQYYNGEERAKGNILERFSAQQFPDLHSELNLSSLELGDSALYFCASSVGEGDFYGYTFGSGTRLTVV.

This clone has only one observation. V is TRBV9 and J is TRBJ1-6, with D tentatively TRBD1 (6 bases). In germline, CDR1 is SGDLS, CDR2 YYNGEE. There are 15 residues in the CDR3. Trimming left V 0 bases short and J 5 bases short, with 9 bases between. CDR3 bases: TGTGCCAGCAGCGTAGCTACAGGGAATAATTCACCCCTCCACTTT. This translates into CASSVATGNNSPLHF. The full variable domain, completed using reference TRBV9 and TRBJ1-6, is DSGVTQTPKHLITATGQRVTLRCSPRSGDLSVYWYQQSLDQGLQFLIQYYNGEERAKGNILERFSAQQFPDLHSELNLSSLELGDSALYFCASSVATGNNSPLHFGNGTRLTVT.

The chain employs TRBV27 and TRBJ2-5; the match to TRBD2 covers 7 bases. Germline CDR1 and CDR2: MNHEY and SMNVEV (reference sequence). This CDR3 is 14 amino acids long. V dropped 5 bases and J dropped 5; count of bases not matched to a gene: 8. The CDR3 here is CASSRQRGRETQYF. The CDR3 region has the DNA TGTGCCAGCAGTCGGCAGCGGGGACGGGAGACCCAGTACTTC.

The rearrangement links TRBV12-3 or TRBV12-4 to TRBJ2-5, with 10 bases that match TRBD1. Trimming removed 8 bases from V and 5 bases from J; junction bases left unmatched: 2. The CDR3 runs to 12 residues. CDR3 protein: CASGDRGETQYF. The CDR3 region has the DNA TGTGCCAGCGGGGACAGGGGTGAGACCCAGTACTTC.

The rearrangement uses TRBV6-2 or TRBV6-3 and TRBJ2-1; 11 nucleotides match TRBD2. Germline CDR1 and CDR2: MNHEY and SVGEGT. The V segment lost 0 bases and the J segment 4 bases; nucleotides outside the gene matches: 8. CDR3 length: 18 amino acids. The CDR3 here is CASSYSFPSGGLYNEQFF. In DNA, the CDR3 is TGTGCCAGCAGTTACTCCTTCCCTAGCGGGGGGTTGTACAATGAGCAGTTCTTC.

The chain employs TRBV5-1 and TRBJ2-1, with TRBD2 matching over 10 bases. V lost 4 bases, J lost 4 bases, and 5 bases stayed unmatched. This CDR3 spans 15 amino acids. Germline V gives CDR1 SGHRS, CDR2 YFSETQ. The chain's CDR3 is CASSPLAGQYNEQFF. The CDR3 coding sequence is TGCGCCAGCAGCCCACTAGCGGGGCAATACAATGAGCAGTTCTTC. Supplemented by reference TRBV5-1 and TRBJ2-1, the full variable domain reads KAGVTQTPRYLIKTRGQQVTLSCSPISGHRSVSWYQQTPGQGLQFLFEYFSETQRNKGNFPGRFSGRQFSNSRSEMNVSTLELGDSALYLCASSPLAGQYNEQFFGPGTRLTVL.

CDR3 residues: CASSVIGTGGGYTF. In nucleotides, the CDR3 is TGTGCCAGCAGCGTAATAGGGACAGGTGGTGGCTACACCTTC. This sequence joins TRBV5-4 and TRBJ1-2, with 8 bases lining up with TRBD1. CDR1 and CDR2 from the germline V gene are SGHNT and YYREEE (reference sequence). V was pared by 4 bases and J by 7 bases, with 9 bases of the junction left unmatched. This CDR3 contains 14 residues.

This chain links TRBV5-4 with TRBJ2-3; TRBD2 matches 7 bases. The germline gives CDR1 SGHNT, CDR2 YYREEE (reference sequence). The CDR3 length is 16 residues. V lost 6 bases to trimming and J lost 1 base; unmatched junction nucleotides: 11. In DNA form, the CDR3 reads TGTGCCAGCACCCCGGGTCGGAGCGGGGGCACAGATACGCAGTATTTT. Its translation: CASTPGRSGGTDTQYF.

The rearrangement links TRBV2 to TRBJ2-7; D may be TRBD2 (5 bases). Looked up from germline, CDR1 is SNHLY and CDR2 is FYNNEI. Trimming left V 5 bases short and J 7 bases short, with 15 bases between. The CDR3 contains 13 residues. This chain's CDR3 is CASSLIGVGEQYV. CDR3 nucleotides: TGTGCCAGCAGTCTTATCGGGGTCGGAGAGCAGTACGTC.

The J gene is TRBJ2-1, the V gene TRBV6-5, with 10 bases matching TRBD2. Per germline, CDR1 MNHEY and CDR2 SVGAGI. The CDR3 runs 15 residues. V gave up 4 bases and J gave up 6 bases; unmatched junction bases: 6. The CDR3 sequence: CASSSTSGISNEQFF. The DNA for the CDR3 is TGTGCCAGCAGTTCCACTAGCGGGATCTCCAATGAGCAGTTCTTC.

The rearrangement links TRBV6-2 or TRBV6-3 to TRBJ2-2; 16 bases map to TRBD2. Germline V lookup: CDR1 MNHEY, CDR2 SVGEGT. The CDR3 is made up of 19 amino acids. J gave up 4 bases and V 0 bases, and 5 bases lay outside the gene matches. The DNA for the CDR3 is TGTGCCAGCAGTTACTCGGGACTAGCGGGGGGGCCCGTCACCGGGGAGCTGTTTTTT. It translates to CASSYSGLAGGPVTGELFF.

V usage is TRBV19 and J usage is TRBJ1-1; D possibly corresponds to TRBD1 (6 bases). Germline CDR1 and CDR2: LNHDA and SQIVND (reference sequence). The CDR3 totals 15 residues. V gave up 2 bases and J gave up 4 bases, with 14 bases separating them. The chain's CDR3 is CASSIKGRGSTEAFF. CDR3 nucleotide sequence: TGTGCCAGTAGTATAAAAGGCAGGGGTAGCACTGAAGCTTTCTTT.

The chain has TRBV24-1 and TRBJ1-1; no firm D call. Looked up from germline, CDR1 is KGHDR and CDR2 is SFDVKD. V dropped 3 bases and J dropped 8 bases, with 12 bases sitting between them. The CDR3 covers 13 residues. The CDR3 bases are TGTGCCACCAGTGATCCCCCGGGAGGGGAAGCTTTCTTT. Translation: CATSDPPGGEAFF.

The chain carries TRBV5-1 and TRBJ1-4; no reliable D call. V was shortened by 0 bases and J by 5 bases, with 11 bases between the two germline ends. This CDR3 region has 15 residues. In germline, CDR1 is SGHRS, CDR2 YFSETQ. This CDR3 reads CASSLGGTRNEKLFF. As DNA, the CDR3 is TGCGCCAGCAGCTTGGGAGGAACGCGCAATGAAAAACTGTTTTTT.

The chain links TRBV5-4 to TRBJ1-2; 7 bases map to TRBD1. Germline CDR1 is SGHNT and CDR2 is YYREEE (reference sequence). CDR3 length equals 13 residues. The ends lost 6 bases at V and 3 bases at J; junction bases unmatched: 5. CDR3 sequence reads: CASTADRDYGYTF. The CDR3 DNA reads TGTGCCAGCACCGCCGACAGGGACTATGGCTACACCTTC.

The chain recombines TRBV7-9 with TRBJ2-5, with no clear D. The CDR3 is made up of 13 amino acids. V was cut by 1 base and J by 5 bases, with 8 bases left in between. The germline V gene has CDR1 SEHNR and CDR2 FQNEAQ (reference sequence). CDR3 region: CASSLVPGETQYF. The CDR3 DNA reads as TGTGCCAGCAGCTTAGTTCCTGGCGAGACCCAGTACTTC.

The rearrangement uses TRBV11-2 and TRBJ1-6, with TRBD1 identical over 7 bases. The V segment lost 4 bases and the J segment 3 bases; nucleotides outside the gene matches: 3. From germline, CDR1 is SGHAT and CDR2 FQNNGV. The CDR3 is made up of 15 amino acids. DNA for the CDR3: TGTGCCAGCAGCTCTCGGACAGGCTATAATTCACCCCTCCACTTT. Translating gives CASSSRTGYNSPLHF.

The rearrangement joins TRBV5-1 to TRBJ1-6; no firm D call. This CDR3 is 15 amino acids long. V shed 0 bases and J shed 7 bases, with 11 bases lying between them. Germline V gene sequence: CDR1 SGHRS, CDR2 YFSETQ. The chain's CDR3 is CASSLAGKPNSPLHF. The CDR3 coding sequence is TGCGCCAGCAGCTTGGCCGGGAAACCGAATTCACCCCTCCACTTT.

This chain connects TRBV4-2 to TRBJ2-1; a weak D match, TRBD2 (7 bases). The CDR3 covers 17 residues. The germline V and J ends were trimmed by 1 base and 2 bases, with 15 bases remaining between them. Germline assignment: CDR1 LGHNA and CDR2 YNFKEQ. In nucleotides, the CDR3 is TGTGCCAGCAGCCAAGGTGGAGGGGGGGCCCCCTACAATGAGCAGTTCTTC. Residues: CASSQGGGGAPYNEQFF.

This clone was counted once. CDR3 coding DNA: TGCGCCAGCAGTCTACAGGGGGAAGATGAAAAACTGTTTTTT. Amino acid sequence: CASSLQGEDEKLFF. This chain uses TRBV10-1 with TRBJ1-4; 8 bases are a match to TRBD1. The germline V gene has CDR1 WNHNN and CDR2 SYGVQD (reference sequence). The V segment lost 5 bases and the J segment 6 bases; nucleotides outside the gene matches: 5. This CDR3 has 14 residues.

This clone was seen a handful of times. The chain uses TRBV28 and TRBJ1-6, with a tentative D call TRBD1 (6 bases). Germline values: CDR1 MDHEN, CDR2 SYDVKM. The CDR3 has 17 residues. V shed 8 bases and J shed 0 bases, with 17 bases lying between them. CDR3 protein: CASLPGGGISYNSPLHF. The CDR3, as DNA: TGTGCCAGCTTGCCGGGGGGCGGGATCTCCTATAATTCACCCCTCCACTTT.